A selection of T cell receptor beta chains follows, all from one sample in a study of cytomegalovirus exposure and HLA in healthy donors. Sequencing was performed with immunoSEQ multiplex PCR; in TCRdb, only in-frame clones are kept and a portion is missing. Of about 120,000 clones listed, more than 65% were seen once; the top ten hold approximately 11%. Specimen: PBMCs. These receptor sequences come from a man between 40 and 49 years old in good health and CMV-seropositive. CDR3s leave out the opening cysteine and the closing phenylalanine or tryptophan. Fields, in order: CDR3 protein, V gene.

CDR3: ASSPDRLGDNEQF
V: TRBV18

CDR3: ASSVGSSGGRETQY
V: TRBV9

CDR3: ASSVSSGGPYYNEQF
V: TRBV9

CDR3: ASSMTSGGAWETQY
V: TRBV7-3

CDR3: ASKPTGPNSPLH
V: TRBV19

CDR3: ASSLSGLATDTQY
V: TRBV7-9

CDR3: ASSYPTGTGGREQY
V: TRBV6-5

CDR3: ASSLALGQGTMSYGYT
V: TRBV7-9

CDR3: ASSYGTGPSRQF
V: TRBV6-5

CDR3: ASNKDRVSNQPQH
V: TRBV6-6

CDR3: ASSEGTTGATNEKLF
V: TRBV6-1

CDR3: ASSFRQGANEQY
V: TRBV7-2

CDR3: ASSPPIAGFNYGYT
V: TRBV18

CDR3: ASIRSETGRCEQY
V: TRBV25-1

CDR3: ASSRQGSGANVLT
V: TRBV25-1

CDR3: ASIKDRALGWNTEAF
V: TRBV5-6

CDR3: ASSLTGGGRTEAF
V: TRBV27

CDR3: ASSRKTSGGAASTDTQY
V: TRBV5-1

CDR3: ASGTGLREQY
V: TRBV5-1

CDR3: ASSWVEGNTIY
V: TRBV5-4

CDR3: ASSLQRLNTEAF
V: TRBV5-6

CDR3: ASSHAGTGGGRVPSKLF
V: TRBV7-3

CDR3: ATKQQGVSPLH
V: TRBV6-5

CDR3: ASSSPGQGNTGELF
V: TRBV6-5

CDR3: ASSLEGLAQETQY
V: TRBV9

CDR3: ASSTGTGPLPLH
V: TRBV6-5

CDR3: ASSADVGATNTEAF
V: TRBV9

CDR3: ASSIDNGGAYGYT
V: TRBV19

CDR3: ASSLIGGSNTGELF
V: TRBV7-3

CDR3: ASRGWGSDTQY
V: TRBV6-5

CDR3: ASSLELGRGYT
V: TRBV7-6

CDR3: ASSLTSGGGTQY
V: TRBV9

CDR3: ASSLGHSSTDTQY
V: TRBV5-8